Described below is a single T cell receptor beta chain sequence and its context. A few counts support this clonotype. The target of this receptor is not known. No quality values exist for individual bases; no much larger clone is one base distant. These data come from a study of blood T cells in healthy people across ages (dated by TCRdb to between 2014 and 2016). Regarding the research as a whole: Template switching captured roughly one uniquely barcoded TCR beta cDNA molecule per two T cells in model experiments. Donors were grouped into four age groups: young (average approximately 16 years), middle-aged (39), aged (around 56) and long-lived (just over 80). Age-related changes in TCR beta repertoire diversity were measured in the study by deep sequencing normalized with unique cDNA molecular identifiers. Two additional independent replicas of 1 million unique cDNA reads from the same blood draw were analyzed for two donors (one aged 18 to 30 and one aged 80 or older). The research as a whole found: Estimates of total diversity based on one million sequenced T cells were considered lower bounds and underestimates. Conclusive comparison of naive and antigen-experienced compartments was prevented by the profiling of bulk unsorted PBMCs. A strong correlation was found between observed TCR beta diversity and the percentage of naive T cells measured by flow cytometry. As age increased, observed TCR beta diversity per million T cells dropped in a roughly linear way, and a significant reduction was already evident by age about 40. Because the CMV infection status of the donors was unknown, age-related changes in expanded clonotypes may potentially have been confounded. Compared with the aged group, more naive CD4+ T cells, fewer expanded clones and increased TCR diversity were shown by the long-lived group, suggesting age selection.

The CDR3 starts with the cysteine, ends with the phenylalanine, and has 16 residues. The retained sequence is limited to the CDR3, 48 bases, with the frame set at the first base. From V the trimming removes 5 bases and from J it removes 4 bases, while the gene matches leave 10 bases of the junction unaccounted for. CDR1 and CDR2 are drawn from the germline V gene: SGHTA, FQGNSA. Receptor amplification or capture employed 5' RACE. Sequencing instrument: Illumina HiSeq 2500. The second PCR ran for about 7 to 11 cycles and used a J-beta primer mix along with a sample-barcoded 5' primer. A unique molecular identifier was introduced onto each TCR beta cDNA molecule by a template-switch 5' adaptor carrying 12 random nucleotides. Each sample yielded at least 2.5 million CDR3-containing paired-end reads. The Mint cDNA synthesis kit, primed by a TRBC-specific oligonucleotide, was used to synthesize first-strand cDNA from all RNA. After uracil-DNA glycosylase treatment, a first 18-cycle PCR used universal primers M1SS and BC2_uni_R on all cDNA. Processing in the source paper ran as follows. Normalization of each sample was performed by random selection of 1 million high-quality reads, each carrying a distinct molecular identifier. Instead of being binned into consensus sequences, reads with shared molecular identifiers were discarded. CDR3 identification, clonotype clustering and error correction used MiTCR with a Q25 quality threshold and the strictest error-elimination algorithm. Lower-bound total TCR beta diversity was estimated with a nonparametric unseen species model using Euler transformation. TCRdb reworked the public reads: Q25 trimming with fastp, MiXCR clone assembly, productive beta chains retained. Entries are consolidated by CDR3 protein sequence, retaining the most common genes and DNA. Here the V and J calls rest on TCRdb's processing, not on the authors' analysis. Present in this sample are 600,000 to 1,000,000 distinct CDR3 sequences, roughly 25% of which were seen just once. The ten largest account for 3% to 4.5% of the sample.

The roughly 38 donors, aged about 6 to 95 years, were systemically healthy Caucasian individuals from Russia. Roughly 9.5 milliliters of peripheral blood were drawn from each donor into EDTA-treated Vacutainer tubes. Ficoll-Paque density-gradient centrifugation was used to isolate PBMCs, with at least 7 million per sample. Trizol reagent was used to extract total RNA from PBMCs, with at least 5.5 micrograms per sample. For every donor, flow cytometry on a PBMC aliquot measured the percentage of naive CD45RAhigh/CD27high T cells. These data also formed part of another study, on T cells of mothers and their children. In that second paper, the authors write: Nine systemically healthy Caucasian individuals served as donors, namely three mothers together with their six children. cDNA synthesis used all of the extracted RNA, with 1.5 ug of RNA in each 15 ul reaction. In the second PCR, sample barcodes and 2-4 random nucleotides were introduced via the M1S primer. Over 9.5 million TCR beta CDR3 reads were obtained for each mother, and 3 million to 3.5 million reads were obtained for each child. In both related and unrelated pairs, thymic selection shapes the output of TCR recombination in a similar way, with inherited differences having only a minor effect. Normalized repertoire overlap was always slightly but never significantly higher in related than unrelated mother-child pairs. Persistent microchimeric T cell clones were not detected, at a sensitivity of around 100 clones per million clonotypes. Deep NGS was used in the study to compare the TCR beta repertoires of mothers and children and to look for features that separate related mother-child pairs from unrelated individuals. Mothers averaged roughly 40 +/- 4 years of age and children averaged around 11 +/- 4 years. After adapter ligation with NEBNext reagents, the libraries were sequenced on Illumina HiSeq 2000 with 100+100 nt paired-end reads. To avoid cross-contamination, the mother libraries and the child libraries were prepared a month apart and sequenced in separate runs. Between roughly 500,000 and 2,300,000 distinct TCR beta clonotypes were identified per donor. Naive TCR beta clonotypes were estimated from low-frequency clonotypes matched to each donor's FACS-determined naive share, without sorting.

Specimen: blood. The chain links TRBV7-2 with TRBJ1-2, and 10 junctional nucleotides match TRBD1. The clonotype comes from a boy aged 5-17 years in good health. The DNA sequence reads TGTGCCAGCAGCCGGGACAGGGGAGGGTATAGCTATGGCTACACCTTC. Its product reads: CASSRDRGGYSYGYTF.